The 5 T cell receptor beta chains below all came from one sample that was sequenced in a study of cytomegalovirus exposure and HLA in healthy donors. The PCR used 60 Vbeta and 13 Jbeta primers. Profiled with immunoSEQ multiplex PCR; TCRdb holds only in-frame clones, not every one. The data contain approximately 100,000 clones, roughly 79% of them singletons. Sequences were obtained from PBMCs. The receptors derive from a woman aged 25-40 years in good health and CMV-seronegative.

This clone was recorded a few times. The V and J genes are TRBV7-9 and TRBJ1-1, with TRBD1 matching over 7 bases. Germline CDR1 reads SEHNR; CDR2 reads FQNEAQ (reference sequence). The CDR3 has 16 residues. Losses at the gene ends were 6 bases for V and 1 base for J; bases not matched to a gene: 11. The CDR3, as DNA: TGTGCCAGCAGGCCCGGGACAGTCTCGAGGAACACTGAAGCTTTCTTT. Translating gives CASRPGTVSRNTEAFF.

In nucleotides, the CDR3 is TGTGCCAGCAGTGAAGCGGGGGCTAGACTCCAAGCTTTCTTT. Amino acid sequence: CASSEAGARLQAFF. This chain uses TRBV6-1 with TRBJ1-1; a possible D gene is TRBD1 (6 bases). V lost 0 bases to trimming and J lost 9 bases, with 14 bases between them. CDR1 is MNHNS, CDR2 SASEGT, per germline. The CDR3 contains 14 residues.

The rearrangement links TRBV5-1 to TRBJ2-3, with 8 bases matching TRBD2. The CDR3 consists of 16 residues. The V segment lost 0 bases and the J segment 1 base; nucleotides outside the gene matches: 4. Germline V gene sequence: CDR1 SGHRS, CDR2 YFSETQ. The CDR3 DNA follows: TGCGCCAGCAGCTTGGAGGGGACTAGACGCACAGATACGCAGTATTTT. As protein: CASSLEGTRRTDTQYF.

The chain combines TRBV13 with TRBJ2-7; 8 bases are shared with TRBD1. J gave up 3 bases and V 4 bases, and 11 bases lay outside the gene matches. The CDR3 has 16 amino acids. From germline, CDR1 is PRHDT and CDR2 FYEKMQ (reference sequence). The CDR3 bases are TGTGCCAGCAGCTCAAGGGACAGGTGGGGTGGCTACGAGCAGTACTTC. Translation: CASSSRDRWGGYEQYF.

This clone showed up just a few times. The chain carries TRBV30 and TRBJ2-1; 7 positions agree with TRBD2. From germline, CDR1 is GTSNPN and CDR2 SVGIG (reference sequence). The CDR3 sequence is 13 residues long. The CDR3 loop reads CAWGGRAYNEQFF. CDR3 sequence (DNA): TGTGCATGGGGTGGGAGGGCCTACAATGAGCAGTTCTTC. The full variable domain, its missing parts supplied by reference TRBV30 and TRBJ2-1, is SQTIHQWPATLVQPVGSPLSLECTVEGTSNPNLYWYRQAAGRGLQLLFYSVGIGQISSEVPQNLSASRPQDRQFILSSKKLLLSDSGFYLCAWGGRAYNEQFFGPGTRLTVL.